This TCR beta chain was found in a study of T cells in Graves' hyperthyroidism and ophthalmopathy. Study findings and constraints: The majority of expanded thyroid clonotypes above 0.001 also appeared in blood.

The CDR3 length is 17 residues. V shed 2 bases, J shed 2 bases, and the junction held 9 bases outside the gene matches. Germline V lookup: CDR1 KGHSH, CDR2 LQKENI. This clonotype has at least ten counts. Its antigen is unknown. TCR beta CDR3 regions were amplified from RNA transcripts. A first-round RT-PCR of the TCR CDR3 used the HTBI primer set. In TCRdb, the multiplex PCR reads were re-called with MiXCR into one record per CDR3 protein. Of around 600,000 distinct CDR3 sequences listed, approximately 14% were seen once; the top ten hold approximately 12%. Diagnosis rested on symptoms, serum thyroxine and TRAb, thyroid ultrasound, and orbital computed tomography.

The J gene is TRBJ1-2, the V gene TRBV18; 9 positions match TRBD1. This TCR derives from a woman between 45 and 60 years old with Graves' ophthalmopathy. The specimen sequenced was blood. CDR3 region: CASSPVRTGATNYGYTF. The CDR3, as DNA: TGTGCCAGCTCACCAGTTAGGACAGGGGCTACCAACTATGGCTACACCTTC.